The 25 T cell receptor beta chains reported below all come from one sample, sequenced in a study of shared clonotypes between healthy human individuals. Generated by immunoSEQ multiplex PCR, the TCRdb table keeps only in-frame clones and is missing some. The table lists about 2,200,000 clones, 93% of them singletons. CD45RO-negative, CCR7-selected cells formed the naive CD8 fraction, which excluded terminally differentiated effector memory CD45RA+ cells. Sample: naive CD8+ T cells from PBMCs. Every receptor here comes from a man in his late teens or twenties in good health. Some clones in this sample may be carry-over from other donors' samples.

The rearrangement joins TRBV27 to TRBJ1-4, with TRBD1 identical over 8 bases. The CDR3 is made up of 12 amino acids. CDR1 MNHEY and CDR2 SMNVEV come from the germline V gene (reference sequence). V was pared by 8 bases and J by 8 bases, with 4 bases of the junction left unmatched. The CDR3 region is CASQGAEEKLFF. The CDR3 DNA is TGTGCCAGCCAGGGGGCGGAAGAAAAACTGTTTTTT.

This clone was detected only once. The chain employs TRBV7-3 and TRBJ1-1; TRBD1 is a possible D gene (5 bases). Trimming left V 2 bases short and J 5 bases short, with 9 bases between. The V gene's germline CDR1 is SGHTA and CDR2 FQGTGA. The CDR3 covers 13 residues. This CDR3 reads CASSLLRGTEAFF. The CDR3 bases are TGTGCCAGCAGCTTACTAAGGGGAACTGAAGCTTTCTTT. Full variable domain (rest looked up from reference TRBV7-3 and TRBJ1-1): GAGVSQTPSNKVTEKGKYVELRCDPISGHTALYWYRQSLGQGPEFLIYFQGTGAADDSGLPNDRFFAVRPEGSVSTLKIQRTERGDSAVYLCASSLLRGTEAFFGQGTRLTVV.

The J gene is TRBJ2-7, the V gene TRBV7-9; 9 bases are a match to TRBD2. Germline trimming cut 1 base from V and 2 bases from J; bases unmatched to any gene: 6. This CDR3 spans 16 amino acids. Germline CDR1 reads SEHNR; CDR2 reads FQNEAQ (reference sequence). CDR3 nucleotide sequence: TGTGCCAGCAGCTTAGGGCGACTAGCGGAGGCCTACGAGCAGTACTTC. The encoded protein is CASSLGRLAEAYEQYF.

This clone was seen more than once but under ten times. Other DNA sequences from this sample encode an identical CDR3 as well. This chain connects TRBV30 to TRBJ2-7; no reliable D call. The V gene lost 2 bases and the J gene lost 4 bases, with 6 bases spanning the gap. The length of the CDR3 is 11 residues. Looked up from germline, CDR1 is GTSNPN and CDR2 is SVGIG (reference sequence). The CDR3 coding sequence is TGTGCCTGGAGTCCCGGATACGAGCAGTACTTC. This gives the protein CAWSPGYEQYF.

The chain has TRBV9 and TRBJ2-7; D is possibly TRBD2 (5 bases). This CDR3 has 15 residues. CDR1 is SGDLS, CDR2 YYNGEE, per germline. V was pared by 0 bases and J by 1 base, with 11 bases between. Here the CDR3 DNA reads TGTGCCAGCAGCGTAGGTTCTAGCTGGTCCTACGAGCAGTACTTC. This sequence encodes CASSVGSSWSYEQYF.

This chain joins TRBV19 and TRBJ1-2; D gene unclear. The CDR3 totals 14 residues. V lost 5 bases, J lost 4 bases, and 14 bases lay in between. The germline CDR1 and CDR2 sequences are LNHDA and SQIVND (reference sequence). The CDR3 reads CASSLGGPPYGYTF. In DNA, the CDR3 is TGTGCCAGTAGTCTTGGCGGACCGCCCTATGGCTACACCTTC. The full variable domain, completed using reference TRBV19 and TRBJ1-2, is DGGITQSPKYLFRKEGQNVTLSCEQNLNHDAMYWYRQDPGQGLRLIYYSQIVNDFQKGDIAEGYSVSREKKESFPLTVTSAQKNPTAFYLCASSLGGPPYGYTFGSGTRLTVV.

DNA of the CDR3: TGTGCCAGCAGCGTAGCTCGGACTAGCGGGTATGAGCAGTTCTTC. It specifies CASSVARTSGYEQFF. V usage is TRBV9 and J usage is TRBJ2-1; TRBD2 matches at 11 bases. The trim removed 0 bases at V and 8 bases at J, leaving 4 bases unmatched. The CDR3 is 15 residues long. CDR1 and CDR2 from the germline V gene are SGDLS and YYNGEE.

The chain employs TRBV7-2 and TRBJ2-7; D uncertain. V gave up 5 bases and J gave up 0 bases, with 11 bases separating them. CDR3 length: 14 amino acids. CDR1 is SGHTA and CDR2 is FQGNSA in the germline V gene. The CDR3: CASSLPVASYEQYF. In DNA, the CDR3 is TGTGCCAGCAGCCTCCCGGTGGCCTCCTACGAGCAGTACTTC.

V is TRBV2 and J is TRBJ1-5, with no clear D. This CDR3 is 14 amino acids long. V was clipped by 1 base and J by 9 bases, with 13 bases between them. Germline CDR1 reads SNHLY; CDR2 reads FYNNEI. The CDR3 nucleotides read TGTGCCAGCAGTGAAGAGGAGGGTATAGGGCCCCAGCATTTT. Its translation is CASSEEEGIGPQHF.

In the case of this clone: The same CDR3 arises from other DNA sequences in this sample as well. The chain employs TRBV28 and TRBJ2-3, with 8 bases aligning to TRBD1. This CDR3 has 14 residues. V was pared by 3 bases and J by 1 base, with 0 bases of the junction left unmatched. Germline V CDR1 and CDR2: MDHEN, SYDVKM. The CDR3 sequence: CASSLTGGTDTQYF. CDR3 sequence (DNA): TGTGCCAGCAGTTTGACAGGGGGCACAGATACGCAGTATTTT.

This chain connects TRBV9 to TRBJ2-1, with 11 bases identical to TRBD1. The V gene's germline CDR1 is SGDLS and CDR2 YYNGEE. Trimming removed 4 bases from V and 4 bases from J; junction bases left unmatched: 7. The CDR3 extends over 16 amino acids. CDR3 region: CASSPGDRGAYNEQFF. CDR3 DNA: TGTGCCAGCAGCCCGGGGGACAGGGGGGCTTACAATGAGCAGTTCTTC. The full variable domain, rest sourced from reference TRBV9 and TRBJ2-1, is DSGVTQTPKHLITATGQRVTLRCSPRSGDLSVYWYQQSLDQGLQFLIQYYNGEERAKGNILERFSAQQFPDLHSELNLSSLELGDSALYFCASSPGDRGAYNEQFFGPGTRLTVL.

This clone was found once. The chain combines TRBV7-9 with TRBJ1-2; possibly TRBD1 for D (6 bases). The CDR3 is made up of 15 amino acids. CDR1 and CDR2 (germline): SEHNR, FQNEAQ (reference sequence). Trimming shortened V by 4 bases and J by 10 bases, and 22 bases separated the two germline ends. CDR3 sequence reads: CASSSSRQEPYYYTF. CDR3 sequence (DNA): TGTGCCAGCAGCTCCTCCCGACAGGAGCCCTACTACTACACCTTC.

This clone turned up a few times. The chain recombines TRBV30 with TRBJ1-1; D is ambiguous. Trimming shortened V by 0 bases and J by 7 bases, and 12 bases separated the two germline ends. The CDR3 consists of 13 residues. Per germline, CDR1 GTSNPN and CDR2 SVGIG (reference sequence). The CDR3 reads CAWSVTAVSEAFF. CDR3 nucleotides: TGTGCCTGGAGTGTCACCGCGGTTAGTGAAGCTTTCTTT.

The chain employs TRBV4-2 and TRBJ2-1; 9 bases agree with TRBD2. V was pared by 4 bases and J by 5 bases, with 9 bases of the junction left unmatched. CDR1 and CDR2 from the germline V gene are LGHNA and YNFKEQ. The CDR3 spans 16 residues. The CDR3 DNA is TGTGCCAGCAGCCCCCGGGCTAGCGGGAAAAACAATGAGCAGTTCTTC. Translation: CASSPRASGKNNEQFF.

This chain joins TRBV6-5 and TRBJ1-6, with 10 bases matching TRBD1. Germline V lookup: CDR1 MNHEY, CDR2 SVGAGI. V was pared by 5 bases and J by 9 bases, with 4 bases of the junction left unmatched. CDR3 length: 14 residues. This chain's CDR3 is CASSLGTGVSPLHF. DNA for the CDR3: TGTGCCAGCAGTCTCGGGACAGGGGTTTCACCCCTCCACTTT.

The chain has TRBV7-2 and TRBJ2-2; D is uncertain. The CDR3 is 14 amino acids. Trimming shortened V by 5 bases and J by 7 bases, and 14 bases separated the two germline ends. Germline V CDR1 and CDR2: SGHTA, FQGNSA. The CDR3 region is CASSTRSGGGELFF. DNA for the CDR3: TGTGCCAGCAGCACCAGGTCCGGCGGCGGGGAGCTGTTTTTT.

This chain connects TRBV29-1 to TRBJ2-5; a weak D match, TRBD1 (5 bases). Germline CDR1 reads SQVTM; CDR2 reads ANQGSEA. V was clipped by 4 bases and J by 5 bases, with 26 bases between them. This CDR3 comprises 17 residues. CDR3: CSVAVFPPSEKGETQYF. The CDR3 DNA reads as TGCAGCGTTGCCGTCTTCCCGCCGTCTGAGAAGGGGGAGACCCAGTACTTC.

The chain couples TRBV14 to TRBJ1-4; a possible D gene is TRBD1 (6 bases). The V and J ends lost 4 bases and 8 bases respectively, with 17 bases between them. Germline V gene sequence: CDR1 SGHDN, CDR2 FVKESK. CDR3 length: 15 residues. CDR3 residues: CASSPRTVAFEKLFF. In DNA form, the CDR3 reads TGTGCCAGCAGCCCCCGGACAGTCGCCTTCGAAAAACTGTTTTTT.

This clone showed up just once. The gene calls are TRBV5-1 and TRBJ2-3; a weak D match, TRBD2 (6 bases). The CDR3 length is 13 residues. CDR1 and CDR2 from the germline V gene are SGHRS and YFSETQ. Trimming removed 4 bases from V and 5 bases from J, with 11 bases in between. The CDR3 loop reads CASSGARGDTQYF. In DNA form, the CDR3 reads TGCGCCAGCAGCGGGGCGCGGGGAGATACGCAGTATTTT. The variable domain in full, with the rest retrieved from reference TRBV5-1 and TRBJ2-3, is KAGVTQTPRYLIKTRGQQVTLSCSPISGHRSVSWYQQTPGQGLQFLFEYFSETQRNKGNFPGRFSGRQFSNSRSEMNVSTLELGDSALYLCASSGARGDTQYFGPGTRLTVL.

This chain links TRBV15 with TRBJ1-2; D ambiguous. V was clipped by 1 base and J by 2 bases, with 14 bases between them. From germline, CDR1 is LNHNV and CDR2 YYDKDF (reference sequence). CDR3 size: 16 residues. The CDR3 protein is CATSRVVKTDNYGYTF. The CDR3 DNA follows: TGTGCCACCAGCAGAGTGGTAAAGACCGACAACTATGGCTACACCTTC.

The chain combines TRBV7-9 with TRBJ2-1, with a tentative D call TRBD2 (6 bases). The CDR3 is made up of 15 amino acids. Deletions cut 8 bases from V and 5 bases from J, with 19 bases between. CDR1 and CDR2 from the germline V gene are SEHNR and FQNEAQ (reference sequence). CDR3 sequence (DNA): TGTGCCAGCGGCAAGACTAGGGAGTTGGACAATGAGCAGTTCTTC. Amino acids: CASGKTRELDNEQFF.

V gene TRBV19 combines with J gene TRBJ1-2; D unresolved. V was trimmed by 8 bases and J by 7 bases, leaving 14 bases between them. CDR3 length: 12 residues. CDR1 and CDR2 (germline): LNHDA, SQIVND (reference sequence). CDR3 DNA sequence: TGTGCCAGTTTCACTGGGCGTATTGGCTACACCTTC. Protein: CASFTGRIGYTF. The full variable domain, its missing parts supplied by reference TRBV19 and TRBJ1-2, is DGGITQSPKYLFRKEGQNVTLSCEQNLNHDAMYWYRQDPGQGLRLIYYSQIVNDFQKGDIAEGYSVSREKKESFPLTVTSAQKNPTAFYLCASFTGRIGYTFGSGTRLTVV.

The chain is built from TRBV6-1 and TRBJ2-3, with D unresolved. The CDR3 is made up of 14 amino acids. The germline V gene has CDR1 MNHNS and CDR2 SASEGT. Trimming shortened V by 7 bases and J by 2 bases, and 13 bases separated the two germline ends. The CDR3 DNA sequence: TGTGCCAGCACCCGCGCCTCATTCACAGATACGCAGTATTTT. Residues: CASTRASFTDTQYF.

The chain links TRBV7-8 to TRBJ1-2, with 7 bases identical to TRBD1. Germline-derived CDR1 and CDR2 are SGHVS and FQNEAQ. CDR3 length equals 15 residues. Trimming at V came to 5 bases and at J to 8 bases, leaving 14 bases not matched to a gene. The chain's CDR3 is CASSSYGQELFGYTF. The CDR3 bases are TGTGCCAGCAGCAGCTATGGACAGGAACTGTTCGGCTACACCTTC.

This clone appeared a few times. The sample has other DNA sequences that encode this CDR3 too. The CDR3 sequence: CASSAGEQFF. The CDR3, as DNA: TGTGCCAGCAGCGCAGGTGAGCAGTTCTTC. The gene calls are TRBV7-9 and TRBJ2-1; no definite D call. Germline V gene sequence: CDR1 SEHNR, CDR2 FQNEAQ (reference sequence). This CDR3 is 10 amino acids long. Between the trimmed V and J ends, which lost 5 bases and 9 bases, there was a span of 5 bases.